A selection of T cell receptor beta chains follows, all from one sample in a study of T cell changes during pregnancy in multiple sclerosis. Clones were sequenced by immunoSEQ multiplex PCR, and TCRdb holds only the in-frame ones, with some missing. The sample holds about 79,000 clones, over 80% seen once. Sequencing used CD4+ T cells from peripheral blood mononuclear cells, obtained in the second trimester of pregnancy. The origin of the receptors is a female donor with multiple sclerosis, enrolled in a pregnancy study. Each CDR3 is given with its conserved first and last residue. The order of the fields is clone size, D gene, V gene, J gene, CDR3 protein, CDR3 DNA. A D gene is named only where the DNA matches it firmly. The size entry is marked missing in some rows and otherwise reads once, few, many or a size class.

NA	NA	TRBV7-3	TRBJ1-1	CASSLTGNSGTEAFF	TGTGCCAGCAGCTTAACAGGGAATAGCGGCACTGAAGCTTTCTTT
NA	NA	TRBV5-6	TRBJ1-2	CASSLEPRASYGYTF	TGTGCCAGCAGCTTGGAACCGCGAGCCTCCTATGGCTACACCTTC
NA	TRBD1	TRBV28	TRBJ1-5	CASSLGRGQGQPQHF	TGTGCCAGCAGTTTGGGCAGGGGGCAAGGACAGCCCCAGCATTTT
NA	TRBD2	TRBV7-3	TRBJ2-1	CASSLTPGGYNEQFF	TGTGCCAGCAGCTTAACGCCGGGAGGCTACAATGAGCAGTTCTTC
NA	NA	TRBV5-1	TRBJ2-6	CASSLALAGANVLTF	TGCGCCAGCAGCCTGGCCCTCGCTGGGGCCAACGTCCTGACTTTC
NA	NA	TRBV19	TRBJ1-1	CASTLSVSTEAFF	TGTGCCAGTACGCTTTCAGTAAGCACTGAAGCTTTCTTT
NA	TRBD1	TRBV4-1	TRBJ2-1	CASSLGDRVYNEQFF	TGCGCCAGCAGCCTAGGGGACAGGGTGTACAATGAGCAGTTCTTC
few	NA	TRBV19	TRBJ1-6	CASSPQVFNSPLHF	TGTGCCAGTAGCCCACAGGTCTTTAATTCACCCCTCCACTTT
NA	TRBD2	TRBV5-4	TRBJ2-3	CASSLAGGTDTQYF	TGTGCCAGCAGCTTGGCCGGGGGGACAGATACGCAGTATTTT
once	NA	TRBV5-6	TRBJ2-7	CASSLAAGASSYEQYF	TGTGCCAGCAGCTTGGCTGCAGGGGCGAGCTCCTACGAGCAGTACTTC
NA	TRBD2	TRBV6-1	TRBJ2-7	CASIRLAGGTNEQYF	TGTGCCAGCATTAGACTAGCGGGAGGGACGAACGAGCAGTACTTC